This T cell receptor beta chain was observed in a study of glioma-infiltrating T cells. General study points: Tissue and blood shared very few CDR3 sequences. Tissue-blood divergence was below expectation in non-neoplastic patients, above in gliomas.

This clonotype has ten or more counts. The antigen is not known. Germline V gene sequence: CDR1 MGHRA, CDR2 YSYEKL. V was pared by 0 bases and J by 3 bases, with 17 bases between. The CDR3 covers 17 residues. Using RNA template, CDR3s of TCR alpha and beta were amplified with iRepertoire arm-PCR. TCRdb reprocessed the multiplex PCR reads with MiXCR, giving one entry per CDR3 protein. The sample has 100,000 to 150,000 distinct CDR3 sequences, roughly 24% seen once. Sequencing was done on a sample of glioma tissue, nonneoplastic brain tissue, or PBMCs (not recorded which). The receptor comes from a human donor with low-grade glioma or glioblastoma, undergoing nonglioma brain surgery, or in good health (not recorded which). This chain links TRBV4-1 with TRBJ1-2; weak D call: TRBD1 (5 bases). The CDR3 loop reads CASSQDGGGGPDYGYTF. CDR3 coding DNA: TGCGCCAGCAGCCAAGATGGGGGGGGTGGGCCAGACTATGGCTACACCTTC.